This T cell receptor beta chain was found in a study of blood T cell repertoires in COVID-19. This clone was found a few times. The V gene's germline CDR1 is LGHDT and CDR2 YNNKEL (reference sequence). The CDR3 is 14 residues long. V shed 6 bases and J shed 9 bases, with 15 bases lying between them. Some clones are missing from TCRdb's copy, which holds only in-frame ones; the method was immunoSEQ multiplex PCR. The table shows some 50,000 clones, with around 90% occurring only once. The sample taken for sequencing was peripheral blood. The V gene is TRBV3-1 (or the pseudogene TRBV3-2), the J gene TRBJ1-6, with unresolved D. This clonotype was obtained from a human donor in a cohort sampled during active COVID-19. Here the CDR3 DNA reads TGTGCCAGCAGTTCGGAGCCGGTAGGTTCACCCCTCCACTTT. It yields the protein CASSSEPVGSPLHF.